This is a list of T cell receptor beta chains from one sample in a study of CD8 T cells in ankylosing spondylitis. One entry per CDR3 protein, called by TCRdb with MiXCR from the 5' RACE reads. Seen here are 200,000 to 250,000 distinct CDR3 sequences, 8% to 11% observed once, and the top ten hold roughly a fifth. Sequencing was done on a sample of blood, either unsorted or a sorted T cell fraction (not recorded which). The receptors derive from a male donor with ankylosing spondylitis or in good health (not recorded which). The CDR3 runs from the conserved cysteine through the conserved F or W. D genes are given only for firm matches. Some rows have no size entry. The others give once, few or many, or a class for an expanded clone.

j_call: TRBJ2-1; d_call: TRBD1; v_call: TRBV11-2; clone_size: few; cdr3_aa: CASSGLSLRGTGTHNEQFF; cdr3_nt: TGTGCCAGCAGCGGTCTTAGTCTTCGTGGGACAGGGACCCACAATGAGCAGTTCTTC
j_call: TRBJ2-7; d_call: .; v_call: TRBV24-1; clone_size: .; cdr3_aa: CATSGVSSYEQYF; cdr3_nt: TGTGCCACCAGCGGTGTAAGCTCCTACGAGCAGTACTTC
j_call: TRBJ2-7; d_call: .; v_call: TRBV3-1; clone_size: many; cdr3_aa: CASSPLGFSYEQYF; cdr3_nt: TGTGCCAGCAGCCCCTTGGGATTCTCCTACGAGCAGTACTTC
j_call: TRBJ1-1; d_call: .; v_call: TRBV5-1; clone_size: .; cdr3_aa: CASSLNAAPGEAFF; cdr3_nt: TGCGCCAGCAGCTTAAACGCTGCCCCAGGTGAAGCTTTCTTT
j_call: TRBJ2-5; d_call: .; v_call: TRBV20-1; clone_size: many; cdr3_aa: CSAHMEGFQETQYF; cdr3_nt: TGCAGTGCCCACATGGAGGGGTTCCAAGAGACCCAGTACTTC
j_call: TRBJ2-3; d_call: .; v_call: TRBV10-3; clone_size: many; cdr3_aa: CATTERALGTDTQYF; cdr3_nt: TGTGCCACAACGGAAAGGGCACTGGGCACAGATACGCAGTATTTT
j_call: TRBJ1-2; d_call: .; v_call: TRBV5-1; clone_size: many; cdr3_aa: CASSLGRQESNYGYTF; cdr3_nt: TGCGCCAGCAGCTTGGGTCGGCAGGAGAGTAACTATGGCTACACCTTC
j_call: TRBJ2-3; d_call: .; v_call: TRBV20-1; clone_size: many; cdr3_aa: CSVPGAGTDTQYF; cdr3_nt: TGCAGTGTACCGGGGGCCGGGACAGATACGCAGTATTTT
j_call: TRBJ2-1; d_call: .; v_call: TRBV6-1; clone_size: many; cdr3_aa: CASSTGTHNSEQFF; cdr3_nt: TGTGCCAGCAGTACCGGGACACACAATTCCGAGCAGTTCTTC
j_call: TRBJ2-1; d_call: TRBD1; v_call: TRBV4-2; clone_size: .; cdr3_aa: CASSPGHRGTGYYNEQFF; cdr3_nt: TGTGCCAGCAGCCCAGGGCACCGGGGGACAGGGTACTACAATGAGCAGTTCTTC
j_call: TRBJ2-5; d_call: .; v_call: TRBV24-1; clone_size: many; cdr3_aa: CATSDPRQAWGTQYF; cdr3_nt: TGTGCCACCAGTGATCCGCGACAGGCTTGGGGGACCCAGTACTTC
j_call: TRBJ2-1; d_call: TRBD2; v_call: TRBV5-4; clone_size: few; cdr3_aa: CASSPGTSGDVNEQFF; cdr3_nt: TGTGCCAGCAGCCCCGGGACTAGCGGGGATGTAAATGAGCAGTTCTTC
j_call: TRBJ2-7; d_call: TRBD2; v_call: TRBV20-1; clone_size: few; cdr3_aa: CSAALAGGSYEQYF; cdr3_nt: TGCAGTGCCGCCCTAGCGGGGGGGAGCTACGAGCAGTACTTC
j_call: TRBJ2-2; d_call: .; v_call: TRBV25-1; clone_size: many; cdr3_aa: CASSEGLGTYTGELFF; cdr3_nt: TGTGCCAGCAGTGAAGGTTTGGGGACCTACACCGGGGAGCTGTTTTTT
j_call: TRBJ2-3; d_call: .; v_call: TRBV7-6; clone_size: many; cdr3_aa: CASSLKVSTTSTDTQYF; cdr3_nt: TGTGCCAGCAGCTTAAAGGTCTCTACAACTAGCACAGATACGCAGTATTTT
j_call: TRBJ2-3; d_call: TRBD2; v_call: TRBV12-3/TRBV12-4; clone_size: many; cdr3_aa: CASSFTGTSGTDTQYF; cdr3_nt: TGTGCCAGCAGTTTCACCGGGACTAGCGGCACAGATACGCAGTATTTT
j_call: TRBJ1-1; d_call: .; v_call: TRBV5-1; clone_size: many; cdr3_aa: CASSLGGSLNTEAFF; cdr3_nt: TGCGCCAGCAGCTTGGGTGGGTCACTGAACACTGAAGCTTTCTTT
j_call: TRBJ2-3; d_call: TRBD1; v_call: TRBV5-1; clone_size: many; cdr3_aa: CASSLGRTGRREDTQYF; cdr3_nt: TGCGCCAGCAGCTTGGGAAGGACAGGGCGACGTGAAGATACGCAGTATTTT
j_call: TRBJ2-5; d_call: TRBD2; v_call: TRBV28; clone_size: .; cdr3_aa: CASSLGRLAGGPGTQYF; cdr3_nt: TGTGCCAGCAGTTTAGGGCGGCTAGCGGGGGGGCCAGGGACCCAGTACTTC
j_call: TRBJ2-5; d_call: .; v_call: TRBV20-1; clone_size: few; cdr3_aa: CSATASGGETQYF; cdr3_nt: TGCAGTGCCACCGCCTCGGGTGGGGAGACCCAGTACTTC
j_call: TRBJ2-7; d_call: TRBD1; v_call: TRBV5-1; clone_size: many; cdr3_aa: CASSFVGGENYEQYF; cdr3_nt: TGCGCCAGCAGCTTCGTAGGGGGCGAGAACTACGAGCAGTACTTC
j_call: TRBJ2-5; d_call: .; v_call: TRBV12-3/TRBV12-4; clone_size: many; cdr3_aa: CASSLGETQYF; cdr3_nt: TGTGCCAGCAGCCTAGGGGAGACCCAGTACTTC
j_call: TRBJ2-7; d_call: .; v_call: TRBV30; clone_size: .; cdr3_aa: CAGTNGRTTSDEQYF; cdr3_nt: TGTGCGGGGACCAACGGGCGGACGACCAGCGACGAGCAGTACTTC
j_call: TRBJ2-1; d_call: TRBD1; v_call: TRBV7-3; clone_size: many; cdr3_aa: CASSLGTGTGDEQFF; cdr3_nt: TGTGCCAGCAGCTTAGGGACAGGCACAGGCGATGAGCAGTTCTTC